This T cell receptor (beta chain) originates from a study of T-cell memory formation after mild COVID-19. The wider study: For the most part, TCR clusters were specific to one donor.

Study observations and caveats: Cross-reactive memory apparently joined, as some responding clones appeared in pre-infection memory.

This clonotype was counted a few times. What it binds is unknown. A single record per CDR3 protein comes from TCRdb applying MiXCR to the 5' RACE reads. The sample lists about 130,000 distinct CDR3 sequences, 5% to 6.5% occurring once. The V gene's germline CDR1 is LGHNA and CDR2 YSLEER. The V and J ends lost 4 bases and 3 bases respectively, with 11 bases between them. This CDR3 has 14 residues. Source material: PBMCs or a T cell subset sorted from them (not recorded which). The chain uses TRBV4-3 and TRBJ2-3; a possible D gene is TRBD2 (5 bases). The sequence was obtained from an adult woman who had mild COVID-19 (a few samples of this study predate the infection). Cell type and time point are not known. The CDR3 loop is CASSPYRGTDTQYF. DNA for the CDR3: TGCGCCAGCAGCCCATACCGGGGAACAGATACGCAGTATTTT.